This T cell receptor (beta chain) appears in the sequencing data of a study of T cell repertoires and Cas9 in healthy adults. About the study: SpCas9-reactive CD4 and CD8 T cells were characterized for potency, cytotoxicity and lineage.

V shed 6 bases, J shed 4 bases, and the junction held 10 bases outside the gene matches. The CDR3 length is 15 residues. Germline V gene sequence: CDR1 MNHNS, CDR2 SASEGT. Measured with immunoSEQ multiplex PCR; TCRdb has only the in-frame clones, and not every one. The sample shows 22,000 or so clones, under 95% of them seen only once. To note about this clone: Its target is not known.

Findings and caveats of the study: Reportedly, SpCas9-reactive effector T cell proliferation and function were mitigated by SpCas9-reactive Tregs in vitro.

The gene calls are TRBV6-1 and TRBJ1-2, with 8 positions matching TRBD1. Sequenced sample: CD4+ effector T cells (CD127+, CD25-, CD137-, CD154-) from PBMCs; culture status not recorded. This clonotype was obtained from a human donor in good health. In DNA form, the CDR3 reads TGTGCCAGCAGATCCTGGGACAGGCGGACCTATGGCTACACCTTC. Translating it yields CASRSWDRRTYGYTF.